The 2 T cell receptor beta chains reported below all come from one sample, sequenced in a study of OX40 agonist ivuxolimab in advanced cancers. Clones were sequenced by immunoSEQ multiplex PCR, and TCRdb holds only the in-frame ones, with some missing. The table has about 93,000 clones, about 91% seen once; the top ten hold more than 0.5%. Sequencing was performed on CD4+ or CD8+ T cells sorted from blood, taken in a trial of the OX40 agonist ivuxolimab. The receptors come from an adult with an advanced solid tumor such as melanoma, head and neck, liver or kidney cancer.

The chain is built from TRBV30 and TRBJ1-1; D is ambiguous. The CDR3 spans 11 residues. V was pared by 4 bases and J by 11 bases, with 14 bases between. Germline values: CDR1 GTSNPN, CDR2 SVGIG (reference sequence). CDR3 in DNA: TGTGCCTGGATCCCGGGGTTGGATGCTTTCTTT. Translating gives CAWIPGLDAFF.

V is TRBV5-6 and J is TRBJ1-2, with 7 bases that match TRBD1. The J segment lost 3 bases and the V segment lost 4 bases, leaving 12 bases of the junction unmatched. Germline CDR1 and CDR2: SGHDT and YYEEEE. The CDR3 sequence is 16 residues long. CDR3 in amino acids: CASSATGLDRDYGYTF. The CDR3 bases are TGTGCCAGCAGCGCCACCGGACTTGACAGGGACTATGGCTACACCTTC.